This T cell receptor beta chain was found in a study of T cell responses to AZD1222 COVID-19 vaccine. Looking at the study overall: Pooling was applied to second doses at about 4 or about 12 weeks. General study points: Increases in Spike-specific TCR breadth and depth were seen after two AZD1222 doses. Baseline seropositivity characterized only six AZD1222 recipients.

The CDR3 totals 16 residues. Germline V CDR1 and CDR2: MGHRA, YSYEKL. Trimming cost V 2 bases and J 4 bases, with 15 bases left between them. Concerning this clone: No antigen is known for it.

Assay used: immunoSEQ multiplex PCR; TCRdb lists only in-frame clones, some missing. The sample has about 85,000 clones, 80% to 90% seen once; the top ten hold 15% to 20%. This TCR came from an adult in good health. V usage is TRBV4-1 and J usage is TRBJ1-3; TRBD1 might be the D (5 bases). Sequenced material: peripheral blood, taken on day 0 of AZD1222 vaccination. The CDR3 reads CASSQRGVLEGNTIYF. CDR3 DNA sequence: TGCGCCAGCAGCCAACGGGGGGTACTGGAAGGAAACACCATATATTTT.